One sample yielded the 16 T cell receptor beta chains listed below, sequenced in a study of early T cells in non-severe SARS-CoV-2 infection (dated by TCRdb to the early 2020s). The protocol used for the library was 5' RACE. Sequencing relied on a NextSeq 500. TCRdb itself trimmed the public reads at Q25 with fastp, ran MiXCR and retained productive beta chains. Every distinct CDR3 protein forms one entry, paired with its most common genes and DNA. This sample gives some 64,000 distinct CDR3 sequences in total; around 20% of them show up just once. Around 9.8% of the sample is held by the ten biggest clonotypes. The source was whole blood, collected at baseline. These receptors originate from an adult who was a healthcare worker with PCR-confirmed SARS-CoV-2 infection or an uninfected control (not recorded which).

This clonotype was counted ten times or more. The chain is built from TRBV7-9 and TRBJ2-1, with 10 nucleotides matching TRBD2. From germline, CDR1 is SEHNR and CDR2 FQNEAQ (reference sequence). J gave up 7 bases and V 1 base, and 4 bases lay outside the gene matches. The CDR3 runs to 15 residues. The CDR3 DNA follows: TGTGCCAGCAGCTTAGTGGCTAGCGGGAGTAATGAGCAGTTCTTC. Amino acids: CASSLVASGSNEQFF.

This clonotype was observed a few times. The chain joins TRBV7-8 to TRBJ2-7, with D perhaps matching TRBD2 (6 bases). There are 14 residues in the CDR3. Trimming left V 4 bases short and J 2 bases short, with 12 bases between. The germline V gene has CDR1 SGHVS and CDR2 FQNEAQ. The CDR3 DNA is TGTGCCAGCAGCTGGGGGACTGGAGCCTACGAGCAGTACTTC. Translation: CASSWGTGAYEQYF.

The table lists this clonotype with a few counts. The chain employs TRBV28 and TRBJ1-1; D is uncertain. This CDR3 region has 12 residues. CDR1 and CDR2 (germline): MDHEN, SYDVKM. With 6 bases removed from V and 4 bases from J, the gap between germline ends came to 9 bases. The CDR3 sequence is CASRAQITEAFF. CDR3 in DNA: TGTGCCAGCAGGGCTCAGATCACTGAAGCTTTCTTT. The full variable domain, completed using reference TRBV28 and TRBJ1-1, is DVKVTQSSRYLVKRTGEKVFLECVQDMDHENMFWYRQDPGLGLRLIYFSYDVKMKEKGDIPEGYSVSREKKERFSLILESASTNQTSMYLCASRAQITEAFFGQGTRLTVV.

This clonotype occurred a few times. The chain is built from TRBV20-1 and TRBJ2-2; D not certain. Per the germline V gene, CDR1 is DFQATT and CDR2 is SNEGSKA (reference sequence). This CDR3 has 14 amino acids. V lost 3 bases and J 5 bases, leaving 13 bases between the germline ends. The CDR3, as DNA: TGCAGTGCTAGCGATACAGCGAGTACCGGGGAGCTGTTTTTT. This translates into CSASDTASTGELFF.

This chain's CDR3 is CSALPGAKTYEQYF. In DNA, the CDR3 is TGCAGTGCTTTACCAGGGGCCAAGACCTACGAGCAGTACTTC. V gene TRBV20-1 combines with J gene TRBJ2-7; possible D gene TRBD1, 6 bases. Trimming left V 5 bases short and J 2 bases short, with 16 bases between. The CDR3 is 14 amino acids. Germline CDR1 DFQATT, CDR2 SNEGSKA (reference sequence).

This chain joins TRBV7-9 and TRBJ2-5; D gene ambiguous. The germline V gene has CDR1 SEHNR and CDR2 FQNEAQ (reference sequence). The CDR3 is made up of 13 amino acids. Trimming took off 2 bases at V and 4 bases at J, with 8 bases between the two ends. DNA for the CDR3: TGTGCCAGCAGCTTACAAAGGGCAGAGACCCAGTACTTC. This sequence encodes CASSLQRAETQYF.

In this sample, this clonotype turned up many times. An end of the junction does not agree with germline; a read error may underlie this. This chain joins TRBV20-1 and TRBJ2-5; 8 positions match TRBD1. Germline CDR1 reads DFQATT; CDR2 reads SNEGSKA (reference sequence). This CDR3 is 13 amino acids long. CDR3 DNA: TGCAGTTCTAGCCGACAGGGGAAAGAGACCCAGTACTTC. Protein: CSSSRQGKETQYF.

This clonotype appeared many times. This chain links TRBV10-2 with TRBJ2-3, with 12 positions matching TRBD2. V lost 4 bases to trimming and J lost 6 bases; unmatched junction nucleotides: 14. CDR1 is WSHSY, CDR2 SAAADI, per germline. This CDR3 has 18 amino acids. DNA of the CDR3: TGCGCCAGCAGTGGGACTAGCGGGAACTACGCGGCGGGGGATACGCAGTATTTT. Its translation: CASSGTSGNYAAGDTQYF.

V and J are TRBV10-3 and TRBJ2-7; 9 nucleotides align to TRBD1. Germline CDR1 reads ENHRY; CDR2 reads SYGVKD. J lost 1 base, V lost 6 bases, and 4 bases had no gene match. The CDR3 runs 14 residues. The CDR3 nucleotides read TGTGCCATCAGAGAGGGACAGGGATCCTACGAGCAGTACTTC. Translation gives CAIREGQGSYEQYF.

This clonotype was counted a few times. The chain carries TRBV18 and TRBJ1-1; TRBD1 might be the D (5 bases). Germline lookup yields CDR1 KGHSH and CDR2 LQKENI. Deletions cut 6 bases from V and 5 bases from J, with 16 bases between. This CDR3 spans 14 amino acids. DNA of the CDR3: TGTGCCAGCTCTTCCAGGGCGGGAGAAACTGAAGCTTTCTTT. Protein sequence: CASSSRAGETEAFF.

The CDR3 nucleotides read TGTGCCAGCAGTTTACTAGCCGATAACAATGAGCAGTTCTTC. Its translation: CASSLLADNNEQFF. The chain employs TRBV6-6 and TRBJ2-1; D perhaps matches TRBD2 (6 bases). The CDR3 length is 14 residues. Germline V gives CDR1 MNHNY, CDR2 SVGAGI (reference sequence). Trimming left V 4 bases short and J 5 bases short, with 12 bases between.

The rearrangement links TRBV15 to TRBJ2-7; D remains ambiguous. Between the trimmed V and J ends, which lost 3 bases and 0 bases, there was a span of 9 bases. The CDR3 has 14 residues. CDR1 is LNHNV, CDR2 YYDKDF, per germline (reference sequence). In nucleotides, the CDR3 is TGTGCCACCAGCAGGACCGTAAGCTCCTACGAGCAGTACTTC. It translates to CATSRTVSSYEQYF.

This clonotype has a handful of counts. Written as DNA, the CDR3 is TGCAGTGCTAGAAGGGGGTTGGAGACCCAGTACTTC. This encodes CSARRGLETQYF. The chain couples TRBV20-1 to TRBJ2-5; the D gene is possibly TRBD1 (6 bases). CDR3 length: 12 residues. Germline V gene sequence: CDR1 DFQATT, CDR2 SNEGSKA (reference sequence). V lost 2 bases and J 5 bases, leaving 9 bases between the germline ends.

The rearrangement joins TRBV12-3 or TRBV12-4 to TRBJ2-7; 14 bases map to TRBD2. The CDR3 length is 16 residues. Unmatched junction bases numbered 2, after V lost 2 bases and J lost 2 bases. As DNA, the CDR3 is TGTGCCAGCAGTTTAAAGGGACTAGCGGGAGCCTACGAGCAGTACTTC. It codes for CASSLKGLAGAYEQYF.

This clonotype was seen a handful of times. The chain uses TRBV7-2 and TRBJ2-5; no definite D call. Trimming cost V 4 bases and J 3 bases, with 12 bases left between them. Germline V CDR1 and CDR2: SGHTA, FQGNSA. The CDR3 has 14 amino acids. In DNA form, the CDR3 reads TGTGCCAGCAGCTCGAGAGCGAACGAAGAGACCCAGTACTTC. This gives the protein CASSSRANEETQYF.

The rearrangement uses TRBV7-9 and TRBJ1-1, with D possibly TRBD1 on 5 matching bases. This CDR3 region has 13 residues. V lost 6 bases to trimming and J lost 12 bases, with 20 bases between them. From germline, CDR1 is SEHNR and CDR2 FQNEAQ (reference sequence). The CDR3 nucleotides read TGTGCCAGCAGATACGAGGAACAGGCGATGTCTTTCTTT. This codes for CASRYEEQAMSFF.